This TCR beta chain was recorded in a study of T cell responses to AZD1222 COVID-19 vaccine. Comments on this clone: Its target is unknown.

Study-wide findings and caveats: Females outnumbered males among donors, who were mostly white British; clonal diversity was possibly underestimated. The study found vaccine-associated CD4 TCRs spanning spike, dominant at 160-218 and 743-854.

This table comes from immunoSEQ multiplex PCR, and its TCRdb copy is limited to in-frame clones, with some not included. The repertoire has nearly 90,000 clones, around 90% of them found once; the top ten carry approximately 10%. This sequence was found in an adult in good health. The sequencing used peripheral blood, collected on day 0 of MenACWY control vaccination.

The CDR3 loop is CASRSGGVGNQPQHF. The CDR3 DNA reads as TGTGCCAGTAGATCGGGGGGAGTAGGCAATCAGCCCCAGCATTTT. The chain employs TRBV19 and TRBJ1-5, with a tentative D call TRBD1 (5 bases). Trimming left V 6 bases short and J 2 bases short, with 14 bases between. CDR3 length: 15 amino acids. Germline CDR1 is LNHDA and CDR2 is SQIVND (reference sequence).